This T cell receptor beta chain was profiled in a study of cytomegalovirus exposure and HLA in healthy donors. In the study overall: The approximately 660 first-cohort repertoires shared a platform with the approximately 110 validation repertoires, as reported in a later analysis.

Assay: immunoSEQ multiplex PCR; the TCRdb copy retains only in-frame clones and omits some. The data contain 200,000 to 300,000 clones, around 91% of them seen just once; the ten biggest clones take up just over 3%. Details on this clone: The antigen is unknown.

Losses at the gene ends were 5 bases for V and 1 base for J; bases not matched to a gene: 3. Germline assignment: CDR1 SGHVS and CDR2 FNYEAQ. CDR3 length equals 15 residues. An approximately 130-subject validation cohort, separate from the approximately 670-subject first cohort, supplied the donors. Study-wide results and limits: Roughly 170 TCR beta chains were listed as cytomegalovirus-associated. TCR clusters originating in the first cohort tended to co-occur in the roughly 130 validation repertoires, according to a later analysis.

The clonotype comes from a woman aged 25 to 45 in good health and CMV-seronegative. The sequencing sample was made of PBMCs. This chain links TRBV7-6 with TRBJ2-3, with 10 nucleotides matching TRBD1. This CDR3 is CASSEGTGGTDTQYF. CDR3 bases: TGTGCCAGCAGCGAAGGGACAGGGGGCACAGATACGCAGTATTTT.